The 6 T cell receptor beta chains given below trace back to one sample, sequenced in a study of blood T cell repertoires in COVID-19. The protocol was immunoSEQ multiplex PCR, while the TCRdb copy is restricted to in-frame clones and leaves out a portion. The data show around 20,000 clones, approximately 86% seen once. Material: peripheral blood. The receptors were gathered from a man aged 70 or older with acute or convalescent COVID-19.

The chain recombines TRBV19 with TRBJ2-1; D perhaps matches TRBD2 (7 bases). The CDR3 is 17 residues long. CDR1 and CDR2 from the germline V gene are LNHDA and SQIVND (reference sequence). V dropped 6 bases and J dropped 4 bases, with 22 bases sitting between them. The CDR3 is CASSQGRGAGPYNEQFF. The CDR3 DNA reads as TGTGCCAGTAGCCAAGGCCGGGGGGCCGGGCCTTACAATGAGCAGTTCTTC.

The chain uses TRBV7-2 and TRBJ2-2; D gene ambiguous. The germline V gene has CDR1 SGHTA and CDR2 FQGNSA. This CDR3 contains 15 residues. The V end was cut by 0 bases, the J end by 6 bases, with 11 bases between. The CDR3 DNA is TGTGCCAGCAGCTTAGCGATGGCAGTGGCCGGGGAGCTGTTTTTT. It translates to CASSLAMAVAGELFF.

This chain connects TRBV5-6 to TRBJ1-2, with a possible D match to TRBD1 (5 bases). In germline, CDR1 is SGHDT, CDR2 YYEEEE. CDR3 length equals 15 residues. The V end was cut by 0 bases, the J end by 2 bases, with 11 bases between. The CDR3 coding sequence is TGTGCCAGCAGCTTGGGGTTTGGGGGGAACTATGGCTACACCTTC. Residues: CASSLGFGGNYGYTF.

The V call is TRBV9, the J call TRBJ1-4; D gene uncertain. The CDR3 runs 14 residues. The germline V gene encodes CDR1 SGDLS and CDR2 YYNGEE. Between the trimmed V and J ends, which lost 4 bases and 8 bases, there was a span of 15 bases. The CDR3 loop reads CASSSQVGREKLFF. CDR3 nucleotides: TGTGCCAGCAGCTCGCAGGTTGGGAGGGAAAAACTGTTTTTT.

The chain combines TRBV9 with TRBJ2-1; D may be TRBD2 (6 bases). The V gene's germline CDR1 is SGDLS and CDR2 YYNGEE. The V and J ends lost 4 bases and 10 bases respectively, with 24 bases between them. The length of the CDR3 is 16 residues. CDR3 nucleotides: TGTGCCAGCAGCCCTCGAGGGACTCCACCCGCGGGGGAGCAGTTCTTC. Protein sequence: CASSPRGTPPAGEQFF.

With respect to this clone: Mismatch with germline at one junction end may stem from a read error. The rearrangement links TRBV29-1 to TRBJ1-2; 9 bases line up with TRBD1. This CDR3 is built from 15 residues. CDR1 is SQVTM, CDR2 ANQGSEA, per germline. The CDR3 coding sequence is TGCAGCGATGAACCCGGGACAGGGACTAACTATGGCTACACCTTC. Protein sequence: CSDEPGTGTNYGYTF.